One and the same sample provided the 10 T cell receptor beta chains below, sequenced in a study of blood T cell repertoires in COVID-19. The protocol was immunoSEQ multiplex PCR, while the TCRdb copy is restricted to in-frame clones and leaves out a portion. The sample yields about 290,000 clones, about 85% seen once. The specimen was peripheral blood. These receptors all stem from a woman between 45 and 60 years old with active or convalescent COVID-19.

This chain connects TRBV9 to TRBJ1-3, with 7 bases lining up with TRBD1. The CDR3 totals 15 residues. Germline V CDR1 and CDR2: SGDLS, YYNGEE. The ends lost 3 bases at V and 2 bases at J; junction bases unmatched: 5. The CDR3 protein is CASSGLTGPGNTIYF. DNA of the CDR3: TGTGCCAGCAGCGGTCTGACAGGGCCTGGAAACACCATATATTTT.

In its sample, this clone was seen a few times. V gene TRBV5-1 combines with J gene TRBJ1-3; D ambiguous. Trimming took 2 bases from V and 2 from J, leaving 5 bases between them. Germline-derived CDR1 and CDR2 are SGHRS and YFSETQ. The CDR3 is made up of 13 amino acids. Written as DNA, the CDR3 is TGCGCCAGCAGCTTAAATACTGGAAACACCATATATTTT. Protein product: CASSLNTGNTIYF.

Written as DNA, the CDR3 is TGCAGTGCCCTCGCCTACGAGCAGTACTTC. Its translation is CSALAYEQYF. The chain couples TRBV20-1 to TRBJ2-7; the D is unclear. This CDR3 comprises 10 residues. V gave up 6 bases and J gave up 2 bases, with 5 bases separating them. Germline V CDR1 and CDR2: DFQATT, SNEGSKA (reference sequence).

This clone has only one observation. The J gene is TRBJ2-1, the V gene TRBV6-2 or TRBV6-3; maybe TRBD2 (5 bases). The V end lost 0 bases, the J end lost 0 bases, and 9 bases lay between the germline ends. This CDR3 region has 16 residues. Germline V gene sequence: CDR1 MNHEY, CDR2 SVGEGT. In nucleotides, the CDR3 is TGTGCCAGCAGTTACTCTAGCGCAAGCTCCTACAATGAGCAGTTCTTC. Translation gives CASSYSSASSYNEQFF.

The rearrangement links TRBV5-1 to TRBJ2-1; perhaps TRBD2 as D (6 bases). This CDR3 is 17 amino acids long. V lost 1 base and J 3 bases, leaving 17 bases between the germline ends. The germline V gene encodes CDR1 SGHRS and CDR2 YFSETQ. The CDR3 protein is CASSLTPSETNYNEQFF. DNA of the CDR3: TGCGCCAGCAGCTTGACGCCTAGCGAGACCAACTACAATGAGCAGTTCTTC.

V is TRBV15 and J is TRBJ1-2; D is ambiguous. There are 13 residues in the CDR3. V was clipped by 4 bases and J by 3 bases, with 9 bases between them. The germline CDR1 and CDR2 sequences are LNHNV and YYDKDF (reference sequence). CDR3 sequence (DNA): TGTGCCACCAGCATTGACGGGTACTATGGCTACACCTTC. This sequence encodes CATSIDGYYGYTF.

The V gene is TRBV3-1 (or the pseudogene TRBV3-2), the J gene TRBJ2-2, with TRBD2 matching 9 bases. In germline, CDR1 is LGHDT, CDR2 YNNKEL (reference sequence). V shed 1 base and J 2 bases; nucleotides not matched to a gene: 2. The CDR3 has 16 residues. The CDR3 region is CASSQGSGSNTGELFF. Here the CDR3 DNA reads TGTGCCAGCAGCCAAGGTAGCGGGAGCAACACCGGGGAGCTGTTTTTT.

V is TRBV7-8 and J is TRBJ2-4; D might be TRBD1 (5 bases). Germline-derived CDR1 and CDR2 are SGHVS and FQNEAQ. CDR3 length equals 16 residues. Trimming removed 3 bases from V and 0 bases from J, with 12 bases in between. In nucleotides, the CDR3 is TGTGCCAGCAGCTTGGGGCAATATTTAGCCAAAAACATTCAGTACTTC. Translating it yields CASSLGQYLAKNIQYF.

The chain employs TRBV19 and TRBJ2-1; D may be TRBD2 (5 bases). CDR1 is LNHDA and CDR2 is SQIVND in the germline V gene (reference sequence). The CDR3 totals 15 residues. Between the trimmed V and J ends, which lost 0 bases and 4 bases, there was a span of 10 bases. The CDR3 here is CASSIDRGSYNEQFF. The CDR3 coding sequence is TGTGCCAGTAGTATAGATAGAGGGAGTTACAATGAGCAGTTCTTC.

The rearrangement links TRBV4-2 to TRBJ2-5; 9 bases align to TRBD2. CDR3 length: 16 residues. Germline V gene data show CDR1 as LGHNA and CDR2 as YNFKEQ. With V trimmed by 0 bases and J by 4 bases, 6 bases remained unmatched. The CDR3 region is CASSQEAGLARETQYF. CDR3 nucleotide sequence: TGTGCCAGCAGCCAAGAGGCCGGACTAGCGCGAGAGACCCAGTACTTC.